This entry lists 7 T cell receptor beta chains sequenced from one sample in a study of blood T cell repertoires in COVID-19. Repertoires were generated with immunoSEQ multiplex PCR, while TCRdb's copy carries only in-frame clones and drops some. The data show roughly 64,000 clones, 78% seen once. Sequences were obtained from peripheral blood. These receptors came from a man between 60 and 75 years old with COVID-19, enrolled during active disease.

The rearrangement links TRBV7-7 to TRBJ2-3; 10 bases line up with TRBD2. V gave up 5 bases and J gave up 6 bases; unmatched junction bases: 5. The CDR3 runs 14 residues. Germline V lookup: CDR1 SSHAT, CDR2 FNYEAQ (reference sequence). CDR3 amino acids: CASSQGTSADTQYF. For the CDR3, the DNA is TGTGCCAGCAGCCAAGGGACTAGCGCTGATACGCAGTATTTT.

This clone turned up a few times. V and J are TRBV7-9 and TRBJ1-3, with D maybe TRBD1 (6 bases). The germline CDR1 and CDR2 sequences are SEHNR and FQNEAQ (reference sequence). The V end lost 5 bases, the J end lost 0 bases, and 17 bases lay between the germline ends. The CDR3 is made up of 17 amino acids. CDR3 bases: TGTGCCAGCAGCCCGAGACAGGTATCGGACTCTGGAAACACCATATATTTT. It translates to CASSPRQVSDSGNTIYF.

The rearrangement joins TRBV28 to TRBJ2-1, with 7 bases identical to TRBD2. The trim removed 3 bases at V and 5 bases at J, leaving 7 bases unmatched. Per the germline V gene, CDR1 is MDHEN and CDR2 is SYDVKM. The CDR3 is 15 amino acids. The CDR3 here is CASSFVWRENNEQFF. The CDR3 bases are TGTGCCAGCAGTTTTGTGTGGCGGGAGAACAATGAGCAGTTCTTC.

For the CDR3, the DNA is TGTGCCAGTAGCTTCAGCAATCAGCCCCAGCATTTT. Protein sequence: CASSFSNQPQHF. This chain connects TRBV19 to TRBJ1-5; D is undetermined. The CDR3 loop spans 12 amino acids. Per the germline V gene, CDR1 is LNHDA and CDR2 is SQIVND (reference sequence). V lost 6 bases to trimming and J lost 1 base, with 4 bases between them.

V usage is TRBV5-1 and J usage is TRBJ2-3; D is possibly TRBD2 (5 bases). Trimming cost V 4 bases and J 0 bases, with 15 bases left between them. Germline CDR1 SGHRS, CDR2 YFSETQ. This CDR3 is built from 16 residues. The chain's CDR3 is CASSPSGVGSTDTQYF. The CDR3, as DNA: TGCGCCAGCAGCCCCTCCGGGGTGGGTAGCACAGATACGCAGTATTTT.

The genes are TRBV30 and TRBJ1-4, with 9 bases aligning to TRBD1. Losses at the gene ends were 0 bases for V and 5 bases for J; bases not matched to a gene: 4. CDR3 size: 15 residues. Germline V lookup: CDR1 GTSNPN, CDR2 SVGIG (reference sequence). The CDR3: CAWSVTTGGNEKLFF. CDR3 nucleotides: TGTGCCTGGAGTGTTACGACAGGGGGAAATGAAAAACTGTTTTTT.

The rearrangement joins TRBV11-2 to TRBJ2-5; TRBD2 agrees at 9 bases. Germline trimming cut 3 bases from V and 1 base from J; bases unmatched to any gene: 9. This CDR3 spans 17 amino acids. CDR1 is SGHAT and CDR2 is FQNNGV in the germline V gene. The DNA for the CDR3 is TGTGCCAGCAGCTTTCAACGTAGCGGGGGATTCCAAGAGACCCAGTACTTC. It yields the protein CASSFQRSGGFQETQYF. Together with reference TRBV11-2 and TRBJ2-5, the CDR3 gives the full variable domain: EAGVAQSPRYKIIEKRQSVAFWCNPISGHATLYWYQQILGQGPKLLIQFQNNGVVDDSQLPKDRFSAERLKGVDSTLKIQPAKLEDSAVYLCASSFQRSGGFQETQYFGPGTRLLVL.